These 16 T cell receptor beta chains came from one sample sequenced in a study of CD8+CD57+ T cells in acquired aplastic anemia. Researchers used genomic DNA as the template to profile TCR beta VDJ and CDR3. One entry per CDR3 protein results from TCRdb running MiXCR on the reads. The profile shows roughly 160,000 distinct CDR3 sequences, 71% of them singletons. CD8+CD57+ cell expansion had been shown by flow cytometry in patients chosen for sequencing. Material: sorted CD4+, CD8+, or CD8+CD57+ T cells (not recorded which) from PBMCs. The receptor set was obtained from a human donor with aplastic anemia.

This clonotype was seen more than once but under ten times. The gene calls are TRBV29-1 and TRBJ2-3; D is perhaps TRBD1 (6 bases). The V end was cut by 3 bases, the J end by 1 base, with 11 bases between. This CDR3 is built from 14 residues. Germline V gives CDR1 SQVTM, CDR2 ANQGSEA. This chain's CDR3 is CSVEGPGGTDTQYF. The CDR3, as DNA: TGCAGCGTTGAGGGTCCAGGGGGCACAGATACGCAGTATTTT.

The chain carries TRBV7-9 and TRBJ1-2; 8 bases are a match to TRBD1. The CDR3 length is 12 residues. In germline, CDR1 is SEHNR, CDR2 FQNEAQ (reference sequence). With 8 bases clipped from V and 4 bases from J, the junction kept 3 bases outside the gene matches. The CDR3 DNA follows: TGTGCCAGCTCCCAGGGGGCCTATGGCTACACCTTC. Encoded protein: CASSQGAYGYTF.

J is TRBJ2-7 and V is TRBV27, with D perhaps matching TRBD1 (5 bases). The length of the CDR3 is 14 residues. Germline assignment: CDR1 MNHEY and CDR2 SMNVEV (reference sequence). V lost 5 bases and J lost 4, with 15 bases in between. CDR3 bases: TGTGCCAGCAGTCAACAGGTACTTGGATACGAGCAGTACTTC. It specifies CASSQQVLGYEQYF.

The rearrangement uses TRBV6-4 and TRBJ1-2; 8 bases map to TRBD1. The ends lost 7 bases at V and 4 bases at J; junction bases unmatched: 11. Germline V gene data show CDR1 as MRHNA and CDR2 as SNTAGT. CDR3 length equals 15 residues. The CDR3 DNA reads as TGTGCCAGCAAACTGACAGGGGCTGGTGGCTATGGCTACACCTTC. Its protein product is CASKLTGAGGYGYTF.

The rearrangement links TRBV2 to TRBJ2-1; 12 bases align to TRBD2. After removal of 5 bases from V and 8 bases from J, the junction contained 4 bases not matched to a gene. CDR3 length: 14 residues. Germline values: CDR1 SNHLY, CDR2 FYNNEI. Here the CDR3 reads CASSWTSGTDEQFF. In DNA, the CDR3 is TGTGCCAGCAGTTGGACTAGCGGGACCGATGAGCAGTTCTTC.

This clonotype occurred a few times. The rearrangement uses TRBV5-1 and TRBJ1-6, with TRBD1 matching over 7 bases. Germline CDR1 reads SGHRS; CDR2 reads YFSETQ. Losses at the gene ends were 0 bases for V and 9 bases for J; bases not matched to a gene: 3. The CDR3 consists of 14 residues. The CDR3 reads CASSLGDSTSPLHF. CDR3 DNA sequence: TGCGCCAGCAGCTTGGGGGACAGTACTTCACCCCTCCACTTT.

The chain joins TRBV7-2 to TRBJ2-3, with TRBD2 identical over 9 bases. Losses at the gene ends were 5 bases for V and 3 bases for J; bases not matched to a gene: 6. Germline V lookup: CDR1 SGHTA, CDR2 FQGNSA. The length of the CDR3 is 15 residues. The CDR3 DNA sequence: TGTGCCAGCAGCCAGGGACTAGCCGAAACAGATACGCAGTATTTT. Protein product: CASSQGLAETDTQYF.

This clonotype was seen just once. The chain couples TRBV10-1 to TRBJ2-1, with D unclear. This CDR3 is 17 amino acids long. Looked up from germline, CDR1 is WNHNN and CDR2 is SYGVQD (reference sequence). Trimming removed 0 bases at V and 9 bases at J, with 21 bases between. CDR3 protein: CASSESETGILFSEQFF. DNA of the CDR3: TGCGCCAGCAGTGAGTCGGAAACCGGCATATTGTTCAGTGAGCAGTTCTTC.

This clonotype appeared a few times. This chain links TRBV20-1 with TRBJ2-1; D is uncertain. This CDR3 contains 13 residues. V dropped 6 bases and J dropped 7 bases, with 16 bases sitting between them. The V gene's germline CDR1 is DFQATT and CDR2 SNEGSKA (reference sequence). CDR3 sequence: CSAGRALSNEQFF. CDR3 DNA: TGCAGTGCCGGCCGGGCCCTATCGAATGAGCAGTTCTTC.

This clonotype appeared a single time. This rearrangement joins TRBV24-1 to TRBJ2-5; TRBD1 might be the D (6 bases). The CDR3 length is 17 residues. Trimming left V 6 bases short and J 2 bases short, with 21 bases between. Germline-derived CDR1 and CDR2 are KGHDR and SFDVKD. This chain's CDR3 is CATSTLISRGEQETQYF. DNA for the CDR3: TGTGCCACCAGTACACTGATCTCCAGGGGTGAGCAAGAGACCCAGTACTTC.

This clonotype was counted a single time. The chain carries TRBV20-1 and TRBJ2-6, with 8 bases lining up with TRBD1. The germline V gene encodes CDR1 DFQATT and CDR2 SNEGSKA (reference sequence). Trimming at V came to 5 bases and at J to 0 bases, leaving 6 bases not matched to a gene. The CDR3 runs 16 residues. CDR3 DNA sequence: TGCAGTGCTTCAGGGGGCTTAGGCTCTGGGGCCAACGTCCTGACTTTC. Translation: CSASGGLGSGANVLTF.

This sequence joins TRBV19 and TRBJ2-7; the D call may be TRBD1 or TRBD2 (5 bases each). In germline, CDR1 is LNHDA, CDR2 SQIVND (reference sequence). CDR3 size: 16 residues. Trimming cost V 4 bases and J 2 bases, with 18 bases left between them. As DNA, the CDR3 is TGTGCCAGTAGTACAGATCTGGGACCCAGGACCTACGAGCAGTACTTC. It specifies CASSTDLGPRTYEQYF.

The V call is TRBV6-4, the J call TRBJ1-5; D gene ambiguous. This CDR3 is 16 amino acids long. CDR1 MRHNA and CDR2 SNTAGT come from the germline V gene. The V gene lost 0 bases and the J gene lost 0 bases, with 9 bases spanning the gap. The CDR3 here is CASSDSAGDSNQPQHF. Here the CDR3 DNA reads TGTGCCAGCAGTGACTCGGCAGGTGATAGCAATCAGCCCCAGCATTTT.

The J gene is TRBJ2-1, the V gene TRBV10-3; 8 bases align to TRBD2. With V trimmed by 3 bases and J by 7 bases, 11 bases remained unmatched. The germline gives CDR1 ENHRY, CDR2 SYGVKD. The CDR3 loop spans 16 amino acids. The CDR3 region is CAISDAGRAKWNEQFF. The CDR3 DNA reads as TGTGCCATCAGTGATGCCGGGAGGGCTAAGTGGAATGAGCAGTTCTTC.

This rearrangement joins TRBV7-9 to TRBJ2-7, with TRBD2 matching 7 bases. The V segment lost 5 bases and the J segment 5 bases; nucleotides outside the gene matches: 9. Germline CDR1 is SEHNR and CDR2 is FQNEAQ (reference sequence). The CDR3 runs to 14 residues. The DNA of the CDR3 is TGTGCCAGCAGCCGAGGACTAGTGAAACACGAGCAGTACTTC. Translation gives CASSRGLVKHEQYF.

The rearrangement links TRBV11-1 to TRBJ2-7, with 7 bases lining up with TRBD1. V lost 5 bases and J lost 3; bases outside the gene matches: 4. The length of the CDR3 is 13 residues. Germline V gives CDR1 SGHAT, CDR2 FQDESV (reference sequence). This CDR3 is CASSHGDSYEQYF. The CDR3 region has the DNA TGTGCCAGCAGCCATGGGGACAGCTACGAGCAGTACTTC.